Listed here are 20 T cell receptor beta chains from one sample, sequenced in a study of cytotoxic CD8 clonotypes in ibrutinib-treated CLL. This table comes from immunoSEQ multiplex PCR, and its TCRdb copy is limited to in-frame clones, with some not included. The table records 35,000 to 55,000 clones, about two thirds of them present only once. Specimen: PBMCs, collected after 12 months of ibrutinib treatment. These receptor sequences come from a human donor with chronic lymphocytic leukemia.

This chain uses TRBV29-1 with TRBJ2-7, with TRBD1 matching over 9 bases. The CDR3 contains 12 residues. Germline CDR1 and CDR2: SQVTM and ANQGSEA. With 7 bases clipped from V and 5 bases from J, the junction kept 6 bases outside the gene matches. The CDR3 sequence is CSATGTGNEQYF. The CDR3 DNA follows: TGCAGCGCCACCGGGACAGGGAACGAGCAGTACTTC.

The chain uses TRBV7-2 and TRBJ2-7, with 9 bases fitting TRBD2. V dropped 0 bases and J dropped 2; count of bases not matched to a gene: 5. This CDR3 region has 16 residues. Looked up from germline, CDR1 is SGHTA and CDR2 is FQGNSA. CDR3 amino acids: CASSLAEAGGAYEQYF. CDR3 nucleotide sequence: TGTGCCAGCAGCTTAGCGGAAGCGGGGGGCGCCTACGAGCAGTACTTC.

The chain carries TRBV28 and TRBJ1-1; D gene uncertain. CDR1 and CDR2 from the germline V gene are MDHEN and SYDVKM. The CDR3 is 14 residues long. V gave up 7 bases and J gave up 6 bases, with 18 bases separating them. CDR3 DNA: TGTGCCAGCACCGTCGACTCTACCTCCGCTGAAGCTTTCTTT. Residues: CASTVDSTSAEAFF.

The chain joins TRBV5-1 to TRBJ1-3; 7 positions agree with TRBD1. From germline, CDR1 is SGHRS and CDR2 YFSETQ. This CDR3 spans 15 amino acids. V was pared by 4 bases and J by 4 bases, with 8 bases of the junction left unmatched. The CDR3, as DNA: TGCGCCAGCAGCAGAGAGGGACAGCGCGGAAACACCATATATTTT. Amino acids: CASSREGQRGNTIYF.

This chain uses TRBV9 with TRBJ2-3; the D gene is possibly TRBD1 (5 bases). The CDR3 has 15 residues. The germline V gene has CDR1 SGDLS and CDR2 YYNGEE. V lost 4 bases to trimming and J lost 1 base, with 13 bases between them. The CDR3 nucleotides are TGTGCCAGCAGCCCCGGTGGGGCACGCACAGATACGCAGTATTTT. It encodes CASSPGGARTDTQYF.

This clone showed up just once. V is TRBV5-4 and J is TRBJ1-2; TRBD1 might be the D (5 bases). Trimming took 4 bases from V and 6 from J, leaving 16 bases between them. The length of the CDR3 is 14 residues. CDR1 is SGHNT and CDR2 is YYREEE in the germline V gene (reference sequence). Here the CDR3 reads CASSRGGGSNGYTF. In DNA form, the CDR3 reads TGTGCCAGCAGCCGGGGCGGAGGCTCGAATGGCTACACCTTC.

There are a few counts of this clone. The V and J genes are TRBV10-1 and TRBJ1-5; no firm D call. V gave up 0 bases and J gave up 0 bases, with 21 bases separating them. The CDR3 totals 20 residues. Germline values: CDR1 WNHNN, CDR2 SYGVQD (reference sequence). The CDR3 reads CASSESTLLSGGDSNQPQHF. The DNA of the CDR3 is TGCGCCAGCAGTGAGTCGACCCTGTTGTCAGGAGGAGATAGCAATCAGCCCCAGCATTTT.

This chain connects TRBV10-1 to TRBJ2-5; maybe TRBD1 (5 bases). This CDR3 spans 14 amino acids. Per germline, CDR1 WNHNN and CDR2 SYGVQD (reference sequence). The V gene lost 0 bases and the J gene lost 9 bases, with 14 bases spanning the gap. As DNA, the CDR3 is TGCGCCAGCAGTGAGTCACAGGCTGGTAGAGCCCAGTACTTC. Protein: CASSESQAGRAQYF.

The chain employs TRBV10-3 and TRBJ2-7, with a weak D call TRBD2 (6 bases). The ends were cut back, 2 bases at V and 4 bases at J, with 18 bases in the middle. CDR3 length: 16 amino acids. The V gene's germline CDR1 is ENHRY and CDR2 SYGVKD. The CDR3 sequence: CAISELEPGVRYEQYF. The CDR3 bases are TGTGCCATCAGTGAGCTAGAACCGGGAGTCCGTTACGAGCAGTACTTC.

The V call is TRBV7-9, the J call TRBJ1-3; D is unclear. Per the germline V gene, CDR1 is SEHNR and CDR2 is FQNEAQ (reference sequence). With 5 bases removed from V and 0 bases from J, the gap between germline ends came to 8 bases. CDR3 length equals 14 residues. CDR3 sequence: CASSHRDSGNTIYF. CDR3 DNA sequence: TGTGCCAGCAGCCACCGGGACTCTGGAAACACCATATATTTT. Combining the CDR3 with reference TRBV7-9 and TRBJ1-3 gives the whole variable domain DTGVSQNPRHKITKRGQNVTFRCDPISEHNRLYWYRQTLGQGPEFLTYFQNEAQLEKSRLLSDRFSAERPKGSFSTLEIQRTEQGDSAMYLCASSHRDSGNTIYFGEGSWLTVV.

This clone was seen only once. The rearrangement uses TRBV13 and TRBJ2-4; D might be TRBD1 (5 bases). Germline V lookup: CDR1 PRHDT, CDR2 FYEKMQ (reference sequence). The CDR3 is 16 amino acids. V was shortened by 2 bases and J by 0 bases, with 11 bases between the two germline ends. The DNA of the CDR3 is TGTGCCAGCAGCTTAACGACAGACCTAGCCAAAAACATTCAGTACTTC. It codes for CASSLTTDLAKNIQYF.

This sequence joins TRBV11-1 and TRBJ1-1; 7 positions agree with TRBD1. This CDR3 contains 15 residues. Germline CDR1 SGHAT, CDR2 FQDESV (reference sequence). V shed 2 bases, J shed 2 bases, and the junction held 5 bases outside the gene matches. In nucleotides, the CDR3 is TGTGCCAGCAGCTTAATGACAGGGACAAACACTGAAGCTTTCTTT. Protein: CASSLMTGTNTEAFF.

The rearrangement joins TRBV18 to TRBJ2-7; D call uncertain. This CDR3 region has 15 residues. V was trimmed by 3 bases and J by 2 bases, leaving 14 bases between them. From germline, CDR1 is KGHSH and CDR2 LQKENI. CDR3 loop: CASSPRTSTTYEQYF. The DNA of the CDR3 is TGTGCCAGCTCACCCAGGACGAGCACAACCTACGAGCAGTACTTC.

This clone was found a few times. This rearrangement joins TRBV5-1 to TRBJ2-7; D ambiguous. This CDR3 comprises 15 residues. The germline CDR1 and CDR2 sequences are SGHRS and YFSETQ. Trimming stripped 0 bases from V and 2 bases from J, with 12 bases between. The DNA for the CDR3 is TGCGCCAGCAGCTTGGATGGCCGCCCTGCCTACGAGCAGTACTTC. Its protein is CASSLDGRPAYEQYF.

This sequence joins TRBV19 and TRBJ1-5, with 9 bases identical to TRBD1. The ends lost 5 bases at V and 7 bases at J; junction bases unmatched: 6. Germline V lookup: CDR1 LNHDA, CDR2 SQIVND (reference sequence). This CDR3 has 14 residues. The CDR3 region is CASSWDRERQPQHF. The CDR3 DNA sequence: TGTGCCAGTAGTTGGGACAGGGAACGGCAGCCCCAGCATTTT.

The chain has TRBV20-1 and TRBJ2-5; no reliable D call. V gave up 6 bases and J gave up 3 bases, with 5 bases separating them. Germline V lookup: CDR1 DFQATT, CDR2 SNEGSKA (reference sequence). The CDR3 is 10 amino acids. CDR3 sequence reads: CSAKKETQYF. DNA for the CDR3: TGCAGTGCCAAAAAAGAGACCCAGTACTTC.

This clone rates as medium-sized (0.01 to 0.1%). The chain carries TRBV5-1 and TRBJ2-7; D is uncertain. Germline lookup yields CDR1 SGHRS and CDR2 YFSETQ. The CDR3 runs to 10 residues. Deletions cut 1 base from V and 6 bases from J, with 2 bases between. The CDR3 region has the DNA TGCGCCAGCAGCTTGAGCGAGCAGTACTTC. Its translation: CASSLSEQYF.

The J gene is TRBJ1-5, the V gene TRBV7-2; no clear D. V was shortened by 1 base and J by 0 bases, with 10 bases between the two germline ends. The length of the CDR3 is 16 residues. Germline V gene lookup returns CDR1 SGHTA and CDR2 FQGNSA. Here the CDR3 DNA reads TGTGCCAGCAGCTTAGGTTCCATTTATAGCAATCAGCCCCAGCATTTT. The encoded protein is CASSLGSIYSNQPQHF.

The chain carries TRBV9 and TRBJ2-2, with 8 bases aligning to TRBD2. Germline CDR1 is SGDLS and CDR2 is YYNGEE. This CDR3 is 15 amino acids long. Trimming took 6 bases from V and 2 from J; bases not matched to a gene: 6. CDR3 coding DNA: TGTGCCAGCAATCGCGGGGGGACCAACACCGGGGAGCTGTTTTTT. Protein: CASNRGGTNTGELFF.

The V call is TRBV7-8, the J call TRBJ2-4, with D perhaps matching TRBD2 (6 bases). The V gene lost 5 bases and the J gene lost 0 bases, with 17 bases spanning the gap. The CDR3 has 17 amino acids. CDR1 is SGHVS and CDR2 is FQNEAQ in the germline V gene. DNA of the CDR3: TGTGCCAGCAGCCCCTACCCGGGACTCTTAGCCAAAAACATTCAGTACTTC. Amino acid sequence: CASSPYPGLLAKNIQYF.